The entry that follows covers one T cell receptor (beta chain) sequence. Its specificity is unknown. Sequencing was performed with immunoSEQ multiplex PCR; in TCRdb, only in-frame clones are kept and a portion is missing. This table has over 40,000 clones, approximately 83% appearing once. Germline-derived CDR1 and CDR2 are KGHSH and LQKENI. The CDR3 loop spans 14 amino acids. V gave up 2 bases and J gave up 6 bases; unmatched junction bases: 6. The entry originates in a study of T cells in localized non-small cell lung cancer. Study outcomes and limitations: One tumor region alone was sequenced, and heterogeneity therefore remains possible. The appearance of a median approximately 60 of the top 100 tumor clones was seen in adjacent lung. Longer overall survival associated with higher blood T cell density; shorter survival with higher adjacent-lung clonality. Uninvolved adjacent lung showed the highest T cell clonality, exceeding tumor.

This material consisted of peripheral blood mononuclear cells, taken before any cancer treatment. The chain uses TRBV18 and TRBJ1-2; 7 bases agree with TRBD1. This TCR came from a man aged 35 to 69 with stage III lung adenocarcinoma. CDR3 protein: CASSPTDRSHGYTF. CDR3 sequence (DNA): TGTGCCAGCTCACCAACGGACAGGTCCCATGGCTACACCTTC.